The 2 T cell receptor beta chains in this list originate from one sample, sequenced in a study of CXCR3-negative and CXCR3-positive naive CD8 T cells. Study-wide points: Relative to CXCR3-negative naive cells, CXCR3-positive naive cells had more hydrophobic TRB CDR3s.

No antigen has been identified for these receptors. It was by 5' RACE with UMI labels that the TRB cDNA libraries were prepared. No DNA is given; TCRdb re-called the 5' RACE reads and lists each CDR3 protein once. The sample has over 150,000 distinct CDR3 sequences. The sample taken for sequencing was naive CXCR3+ CD8+ T cells from blood. As for subset: CD45RO-CCR7+CD27+CD95- naive CD8+ T cells expressing CXCR3 (TNR3+). Receptor source: a human donor in good health. Some clones in this sample may be carry-over from other donors' samples.

V gene TRBV7-2 combines with J gene TRBJ1-5; TCRdb proposes TRBD1, but this gene call is untestable without DNA. This CDR3 has 16 residues. Germline-derived CDR1 and CDR2 are SGHTA and FQGNSA. The CDR3 here is CASSFGRGYSNQPQHF.

The J gene is TRBJ2-7, the V gene TRBV4-1; with no DNA, the TCRdb D assignment of TRBD2 cannot be verified. CDR3 length equals 14 residues. Germline V lookup: CDR1 MGHRA, CDR2 YSYEKL. The CDR3 loop is CASSQIAGPYEQYF.